These T cell receptor beta chains were read from a single sample in a study of Graves' ophthalmopathy and Graves' hyperthyroidism. Each CDR3 protein gets one entry after TCRdb re-called the multiplex PCR reads with MiXCR. The sample has about 640,000 distinct CDR3 sequences; 35% to 45% are singletons. Specimen: peripheral blood. These TCRs come from an adult man with Graves' ophthalmopathy. The CDR3 runs from the conserved cysteine through the conserved F or W. The D gene is left open where the match is weak. Clone sizes are given selectively: once, few, many, or a class where the clone is expanded.

J gene	clone size	D gene	V gene	CDR3 protein	CDR3 DNA
TRBJ2-2	NA	NA	TRBV7-8	CASRVGAPNTGELFF	TGTGCCTCCCGGGTAGGAGCCCCGAACACCGGGGAGCTGTTTTTT
TRBJ1-5	once	NA	TRBV14	CASRGGGARGNQPQHF	TGTGCCAGCAGGGGGGGCGGGGCCCGAGGAAACCAGCCCCAGCATTTT
TRBJ2-7	NA	TRBD1	TRBV29-1	CSVAGTAYEQYF	TGCAGCGTTGCCGGGACAGCCTACGAGCAGTACTTC
TRBJ2-7	NA	TRBD2	TRBV20-1	CSAPPSGLDYEQYF	TGCAGTGCACCACCTTCTGGACTAGACTACGAGCAGTACTTC
TRBJ2-7	NA	NA	TRBV6-1	CASSEVRDYEQYF	TGTGCCAGCAGTGAAGTCAGGGACTACGAGCAGTACTTC
TRBJ2-5	many	NA	TRBV14	CASSQIQGGQETQYF	TGTGCCAGCAGCCAGATACAGGGTGGGCAAGAGACCCAGTACTTC
TRBJ2-5	NA	NA	TRBV12-3/TRBV12-4	CASRDPAGAQEAQCF	TGTGCCAGCAGGGACCCGGCAGGGGCGCAAGAGGCCCAGTGCTTC
TRBJ2-5	many	NA	TRBV12-3/TRBV12-4	CASSPYRGSRETQYF	TGTGCCAGCAGCCCGTATAGGGGTTCCCGGGAGACCCAGTACTTC
TRBJ2-7	NA	NA	TRBV5-1	CASSLGRDLHYEQYF	TGCGCCAGCAGCTTGGGCAGGGACCTCCACTACGAGCAGTACTTC
TRBJ1-1	few	TRBD1	TRBV14	CASSLRTGRNTETFF	TGTGCCAGCAGCCTAAGGACAGGACGGAACACTGAAACTTTCTTT
TRBJ2-7	many	NA	TRBV5-1	CASSENYEQYF	TGCGCCAGCAGTGAAAACTACGAGCAGTACTTC
TRBJ2-5	NA	NA	TRBV10-3	CASSYSSVGGEETQYF	TGTGCCAGCAGTTACTCGTCGGTGGGCGGTGAAGAGACCCAGTACTTC
TRBJ2-7	many	TRBD1	TRBV7-9	CASSPSGQATYEQYF	TGTGCCAGCAGCCCAAGCGGACAGGCTACCTACGAGCAGTACTTC
TRBJ1-2	NA	TRBD1	TRBV29-1	CSVGTGGCYGYTF	TGCAGCGTGGGAACAGGGGGCTGTTATGGCTACACCTTC
TRBJ1-1	NA	NA	TRBV12-3/TRBV12-4	CASRLTGRAFF	TGTGCCAGCAGGCTCACCGGACGAGCTTTCTTT
TRBJ2-3	NA	TRBD2	TRBV19	CASTGLAGTDTQYF	TGTGCCAGTACCGGACTAGCGGGCACAGATACGCAGTATTTT
TRBJ1-1	many	NA	TRBV12-3/TRBV12-4	CASSRQTGTEAFF	TGTGCCAGCAGTCGCCAGACGGGGACTGAAGCTTTCTTT
TRBJ1-2	NA	TRBD1	TRBV27	CASSPGTALGYTF	TGTGCCAGCAGTCCTGGGACAGCTCTTGGCTACACCTTC
TRBJ2-5	once	NA	TRBV6-5	CASSGDKLGTQYF	TGTGCCAGCAGTGGGGACAAATTGGGGACCCAGTACTTC
TRBJ2-6	NA	NA	TRBV24-1	CASSPPSTGVISGANVLTF	TGTGCCAGCTCACCACCGAGTACAGGCGTTATCTCTGGGGCCAACGTCCTGACTTTC
TRBJ2-5	many	NA	TRBV20-1	CSARDAQETQYF	TGCAGTGCCCGGGACGCACAAGAGACCCAGTACTTC
TRBJ1-5	many	NA	TRBV9	CASSASHRDGPQHF	TGTGCCAGCAGCGCTTCCCACCGGGACGGGCCCCAGCATTTT
TRBJ1-5	many	NA	TRBV28	CASSPTAPGQPQHF	TGTGCCAGCAGTCCGACAGCCCCTGGTCAGCCCCAGCATTTT
TRBJ2-7	few	TRBD2	TRBV2	CASSTIAGPPGYEQYF	TGTGCCAGCAGTACCATAGCGGGACCACCGGGATACGAGCAGTACTTC
TRBJ1-2	NA	NA	TRBV25-1	CASTHVGGGGYTF	TGTGCCAGCACCCACGTCGGGGGAGGCGGCTACACCTTC